These T cell receptor beta chains were read from a single sample in a study of cytomegalovirus exposure and HLA in healthy donors. Some clones are missing from TCRdb's copy, which holds only in-frame ones; the method was immunoSEQ multiplex PCR. The sample lists about 140,000 clones, around four fifths occurring once. The sequencing sample was made of PBMCs. These receptor sequences come from a man under 40 in good health. CDR3s include the opening cysteine and the closing phenylalanine or tryptophan. D genes are given only for firm matches. Only part of the rows carry a size: once, few, many, or a class if the clone is expanded.

clone size	D gene	V gene	J gene	CDR3 DNA	CDR3 protein
-	TRBD1	TRBV29-1	TRBJ2-2	TGCAGCGTTGAAGATCGCCCCATAGACAGGGCGGAGGACACCGGGGAGCTGTTTTTT	CSVEDRPIDRAEDTGELFF
-	-	TRBV13	TRBJ1-1	TGTGCCAGCAGCCTGCGCGGGGGCACTGAAGCTTTCTTT	CASSLRGGTEAFF
-	-	TRBV18	TRBJ2-3	TGTGCCAGCTCACCGGAGGCCTGGGGTACGCAGTATTTT	CASSPEAWGTQYF
once	TRBD2	TRBV19	TRBJ2-1	TGTGCCAGTAGACTCCTTGGTAGCGGGAGCAATGAGCAGTTCTTC	CASRLLGSGSNEQFF
-	TRBD2	TRBV5-6	TRBJ2-5	TGTGCCAGCAGCTTGGAACGGCTCTCAATGACTAGCGTCGGGACCCAGTACTTC	CASSLERLSMTSVGTQYF
-	-	TRBV18	TRBJ1-1	TGTGCCAGCTCACCAGGGAGGAACACTGAAGCTTTCTTT	CASSPGRNTEAFF
-	-	TRBV4-1	TRBJ1-5	TGCGCCAGCAGCCAAGCTTCTCAGGGGTACTACAATCAGCCCCAGCATTTT	CASSQASQGYYNQPQHF
-	TRBD2	TRBV6-4	TRBJ2-1	TGTGCCAGCAGTGACTCAGGGTGGCTAGCGGGTTCCTACAATGAGCAGTTCTTC	CASSDSGWLAGSYNEQFF
-	TRBD2	TRBV27	TRBJ2-3	TGTGCCAGCAGATCCGGGGACTACCTACTGACAGATACGCAGTATTTT	CASRSGDYLLTDTQYF
-	-	TRBV7-8	TRBJ1-1	TGTGCCAGCAGCAAAAGGACAGCCATCCCTATGAACACTGAAGCTTTCTTT	CASSKRTAIPMNTEAFF
-	-	TRBV7-2	TRBJ2-1	TGTGCCAGCAGCTTAGCCCCAGGGGCCTACAATGAGCAGTTCTTC	CASSLAPGAYNEQFF
few	-	TRBV4-1	TRBJ2-7	TGCGCCAGCAGCCAAGATCCTTCTTGGACAGCTGACTTC	CASSQDPSWTADF
-	-	TRBV5-4	TRBJ2-5	TGTGCCAGCAGCCGGGACTGGCAAGAGACCCAGTACTTC	CASSRDWQETQYF
-	TRBD2	TRBV6-5	TRBJ2-5	TGTGCCAGCACCATGACTAGCGGGAGGACCCAGTACTTC	CASTMTSGRTQYF
-	TRBD2	TRBV9	TRBJ2-2	TGTGCCAGCAGCGTAGTGGCGGGAGTTAGCACCGGGGAGCTGTTTTTT	CASSVVAGVSTGELFF
-	TRBD2	TRBV27	TRBJ2-3	TGTGCCAGCACCCCGGGGGGAACAGATACGCAGTATTTT	CASTPGGTDTQYF
-	TRBD1	TRBV6-5	TRBJ2-7	TGTGCCAGCAGTTACTCCGGACAGGGGGGCTACGAGCAGTACTTC	CASSYSGQGGYEQYF
-	TRBD1	TRBV6-6	TRBJ1-6	TGTGCCAGCAGTGCACCGGGACAGGGTAATTCACCCCTCCACTTT	CASSAPGQGNSPLHF
-	TRBD2	TRBV19	TRBJ2-7	TGTGCCAGACCGGGACTAGCGGGCCTCTGGCAGTACTTC	CARPGLAGLWQYF
-	-	TRBV7-6	TRBJ2-7	TGTGCCAGCAGCTTACATCTTTCCGAGCAGTACTTC	CASSLHLSEQYF
-	TRBD1	TRBV5-4	TRBJ2-2	TGTGCCAGCAGCAGAGGACAGGGGGCAGGCGGGGAGCTGTTTTTT	CASSRGQGAGGELFF
-	TRBD2	TRBV5-4	TRBJ2-5	TGTGCCACAACTGGGCTAGCGGGAAAACAAGAGACCCAGTACTTC	CATTGLAGKQETQYF
-	-	TRBV6-8	TRBJ2-1	TGTGCCATACTACCTACCTACAATGAGCAGTTCTTC	CAILPTYNEQFF
-	TRBD2	TRBV9	TRBJ2-7	TGTGCCAGCAGCCCTACTCCTAGCGGGGTTACCTACGAGCAGTACTTC	CASSPTPSGVTYEQYF
few	TRBD2	TRBV6-1	TRBJ2-2	TGTGCCAGCAGGGGGAGGGAGGACACCGGGGAGCTGTTTTTT	CASRGREDTGELFF
few	TRBD2	TRBV7-9	TRBJ2-7	TGTGCCAGCAGCTTAGTTCTAGCGGGGGCCTACGAGCAGTACTTC	CASSLVLAGAYEQYF
-	-	TRBV4-1	TRBJ2-7	TGCGCCAGCAGCCCCGGGTTTGCCTACGAGCAGTACTTC	CASSPGFAYEQYF
-	-	TRBV11-3	TRBJ2-7	TGTGCCAGCAGCTTAGAAGCCGGTGACAGTTACGAGCAGTACTTC	CASSLEAGDSYEQYF
-	TRBD1	TRBV5-4	TRBJ2-3	TGTGCCAGCAGCTTGGAAGTGACAGGGAGCACAGATACGCAGTATTTT	CASSLEVTGSTDTQYF
-	TRBD2	TRBV9	TRBJ2-5	TGTGCCAGCAGCCAGGACGGGAGGACTGAAGAGACCCAGTACTTC	CASSQDGRTEETQYF
-	-	TRBV19	TRBJ2-5	TGTGCCAGTAGACCCACAGTGGCCCAAGAGACCCAGTACTTC	CASRPTVAQETQYF
-	TRBD2	TRBV18	TRBJ2-3	TGTGCCAGCTCACCGGGACTACAACTTAGCACAGATACGCAGTATTTT	CASSPGLQLSTDTQYF
-	-	TRBV7-3	TRBJ2-1	TGTGCCAGCAGCAATTCGGCGGACTCCTACAATGAGCAGTTCTTC	CASSNSADSYNEQFF
few	-	TRBV13	TRBJ1-1	TGTGCCAGCACCACTGGGGGGGTGACTGAAGCTTTCTTT	CASTTGGVTEAFF
few	-	TRBV11-3	TRBJ2-7	TGTGCCAGCAGCTTAGATCAGGGGGGAAACTACGAGCAGTACTTC	CASSLDQGGNYEQYF
-	TRBD2	TRBV28	TRBJ2-7	TGTGCCAGCACCGCCTTAGCGGGAGAACAAACCTACGAGCAGTACTTC	CASTALAGEQTYEQYF
-	TRBD1	TRBV2	TRBJ2-2	TGTGCCAGGTCCGGGCAGGGGGAAACCGGGGAGCTGTTTTTT	CARSGQGETGELFF
-	TRBD2	TRBV19	TRBJ2-1	TGTGCCAGTGGGGCGAGCGGGAGACCAACCCACAATGAGCAGTTCTTC	CASGASGRPTHNEQFF
-	TRBD1	TRBV25-1	TRBJ2-4	TGTGCCAGCAGCTCCGGGACAGCCCAAAACATTCAGTACTTC	CASSSGTAQNIQYF
-	TRBD2	TRBV5-1	TRBJ2-5	TGCGCCAGCAGCTTGGGACTAGCGGGGAGAGAGACCCAGTACTTC	CASSLGLAGRETQYF
-	TRBD2	TRBV5-4	TRBJ2-7	TGTGCCAGCAGCTTTATTGGGACTAGCAGCTACGAGCAGTACTTC	CASSFIGTSSYEQYF
-	-	TRBV25-1	TRBJ2-3	TGTGCCAGCAGTGAATCGGTAGACACAGATACGCAGTATTTT	CASSESVDTDTQYF
-	-	TRBV6-6	TRBJ1-1	TGTGCCAGCAGGGGGGCGGTATACGGTACTGAAGCTTTCTTT	CASRGAVYGTEAFF
-	-	TRBV30	TRBJ1-1	TGTGCCTGGAGTTCAATTACAGACACTGAAGCTTTCTTT	CAWSSITDTEAFF
-	-	TRBV5-1	TRBJ2-7	TGCGCCAGCAGCCCCGGGAATACCTACGAGCAGTACTTC	CASSPGNTYEQYF
-	TRBD1	TRBV7-6	TRBJ2-7	TGTGCCAGCAGCCAGGGACAGGGGGCCTACGAGCAGTACTTC	CASSQGQGAYEQYF
-	TRBD2	TRBV25-1	TRBJ2-7	TGTGCCAGTAGCACTCGAAGCGGGGGGCACTACGAGCAGTACTTC	CASSTRSGGHYEQYF
few	-	TRBV4-1	TRBJ2-7	TGCGCCAGCAGCCAGGGGGCGGCCGAGCAGTACTTC	CASSQGAAEQYF
once	-	TRBV15	TRBJ2-1	TGTGCCACCAGTTTGGACAGGGAGGGCAATGAGCAGTTCTTC	CATSLDREGNEQFF
-	-	TRBV7-2	TRBJ2-1	TGTGCCAGCAGCTTAACAGGGACCTACAATGAGCAGTTCTTC	CASSLTGTYNEQFF
-	-	TRBV19	TRBJ1-2	TGTGCCAGTAGTATCAGGGAGGACTATGGCTACACCTTC	CASSIREDYGYTF
-	TRBD1	TRBV27	TRBJ1-4	TGTGCCATCGGGACAGGAAGGGTTTGGGCAACTAATGAAAAACTGTTTTTT	CAIGTGRVWATNEKLFF
-	TRBD2	TRBV11-2	TRBJ2-2	TGTGCCAGCAGCTTTGGGCGACTAGCGGGAAATACCGGGGAGCTGTTTTTT	CASSFGRLAGNTGELFF